The 10 T cell receptor beta chains below all came from one sample that was sequenced in a study of blood T cell repertoires in COVID-19. Clones were sequenced by immunoSEQ multiplex PCR, and TCRdb holds only the in-frame ones, with some missing. The table shows around 63,000 clones, with 85% to 90% occurring only once. The sample consisted of peripheral blood. The receptors were sampled from a woman older than 75 with active COVID-19.

The chain couples TRBV2 to TRBJ2-5, with TRBD2 matching 15 bases. The germline V gene has CDR1 SNHLY and CDR2 FYNNEI. CDR3 size: 16 residues. The V gene end was trimmed by 4 bases and the J gene end by 2 bases; junction bases not matched to a gene: 2. Written as DNA, the CDR3 is TGTGCCAGCAGTGGAGGACTAGCGGGGGGGCAAGAGACCCAGTACTTC. It is translated as CASSGGLAGGQETQYF.

The gene calls are TRBV6-2 or TRBV6-3 and TRBJ1-2; D gene unclear. This CDR3 region has 13 residues. Germline-derived CDR1 and CDR2 are MNHEY and SVGEGT. V lost 5 bases and J 2 bases, leaving 9 bases between the germline ends. The DNA of the CDR3 is TGTGCCAGCAGTGAGGGATCAAACTATGGCTACACCTTC. This gives the protein CASSEGSNYGYTF.

This sequence joins TRBV5-1 and TRBJ2-2; 12 bases line up with TRBD2. The CDR3 sequence is 18 residues long. CDR1 is SGHRS, CDR2 YFSETQ, per germline. V dropped 4 bases and J dropped 4; count of bases not matched to a gene: 11. This CDR3 is CASSRGASGGAITGELFF. The CDR3 DNA sequence: TGCGCCAGCAGCCGTGGGGCTAGCGGGGGGGCCATCACCGGGGAGCTGTTTTTT.

V usage is TRBV28 and J usage is TRBJ2-2, with 10 bases matching TRBD1. Germline trimming cut 8 bases from V and 2 bases from J; bases unmatched to any gene: 5. Germline CDR1 is MDHEN and CDR2 is SYDVKM. The CDR3 contains 15 residues. The CDR3 DNA reads TGTGCCAGCCTCGGGGACAGGGGAAACACCGGGGAGCTGTTTTTT. It translates to CASLGDRGNTGELFF.

As DNA, the CDR3 is TGTGCCAGCTCACAGACTAGCGGGACTTACAATGAGCAGTTCTTC. Its translation is CASSQTSGTYNEQFF. The chain links TRBV18 to TRBJ2-1, with TRBD2 matching over 11 bases. The junction had 3 bases not matched to a gene; V was cut back by 4 bases and J by 4 bases. This CDR3 spans 15 amino acids. Germline V gene sequence: CDR1 KGHSH, CDR2 LQKENI.

The gene calls are TRBV12-5 and TRBJ1-1; 8 bases agree with TRBD1. After removal of 6 bases from V and 4 bases from J, the junction contained 7 bases not matched to a gene. Germline CDR1 LGHNT, CDR2 FRNRAP. CDR3 length: 14 amino acids. The CDR3 is CASGQQGVFTEAFF. The CDR3 DNA reads TGTGCTAGTGGCCAACAGGGGGTATTCACTGAAGCTTTCTTT.

The rearrangement uses TRBV7-2 and TRBJ1-2; D unresolved. Germline V CDR1 and CDR2: SGHTA, FQGNSA. The CDR3 has 14 residues. V gave up 1 base and J gave up 3 bases, with 9 bases separating them. CDR3 sequence: CASSLVGRDYGYTF. The CDR3 DNA is TGTGCCAGCAGCTTAGTCGGTCGTGACTATGGCTACACCTTC.

V usage is TRBV5-1 and J usage is TRBJ2-5, with D possibly matching TRBD2 (5 bases). The CDR3 extends over 13 amino acids. Trimming shortened V by 3 bases and J by 5 bases, and 11 bases separated the two germline ends. The germline gives CDR1 SGHRS, CDR2 YFSETQ. This CDR3 reads CASSWESRETQYF. The CDR3 DNA sequence: TGCGCCAGCAGCTGGGAGTCAAGGGAGACCCAGTACTTC.

The chain uses TRBV5-1 and TRBJ2-2; the match to TRBD2 covers 9 bases. The V and J ends lost 2 bases and 4 bases, in that order; junction bases with no gene match: 6. The CDR3 consists of 16 residues. Germline lookup yields CDR1 SGHRS and CDR2 YFSETQ. The CDR3, as DNA: TGCGCCAGCAGCTTCGGAGCGGGGGGCCCCACCGGGGAGCTGTTTTTT. It codes for CASSFGAGGPTGELFF.

CDR3 amino acids: CASSLRPGVTGELFF. In DNA, the CDR3 is TGTGCCAGCAGCTTGAGGCCAGGGGTAACCGGGGAGCTGTTTTTT. This sequence joins TRBV5-6 and TRBJ2-2; TRBD1 is a possible D gene (6 bases). Germline CDR1 is SGHDT and CDR2 is YYEEEE. The CDR3 length is 15 residues. V was clipped by 1 base and J by 5 bases, with 12 bases between them.